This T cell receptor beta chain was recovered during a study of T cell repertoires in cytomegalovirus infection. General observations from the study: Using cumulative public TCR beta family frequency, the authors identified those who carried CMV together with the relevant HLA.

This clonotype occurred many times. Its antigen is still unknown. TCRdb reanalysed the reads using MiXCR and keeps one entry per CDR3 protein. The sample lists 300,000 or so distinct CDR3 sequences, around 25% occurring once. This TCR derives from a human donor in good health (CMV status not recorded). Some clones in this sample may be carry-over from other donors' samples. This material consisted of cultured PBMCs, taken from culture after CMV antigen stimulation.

The CDR3 sequence: CASSPREGTDTQYF. CDR3 DNA: TGTGCCAGCAGCCCACGGGAGGGAACAGATACGCAGTATTTT. This chain uses TRBV7-2 with TRBJ2-3; 8 bases align to TRBD2. The ends lost 5 bases at V and 3 bases at J; junction bases unmatched: 4. The CDR3 is 14 amino acids. Germline-derived CDR1 and CDR2 are SGHTA and FQGNSA.